One and the same sample provided the 16 T cell receptor beta chains below, sequenced in a study of patients and donors after allogeneic stem cell transplantation. A single record per CDR3 protein comes from TCRdb applying MiXCR to the RT-PCR reads. The sample consists of more than 850,000 distinct CDR3 sequences, about a sixth of them appearing once. The sequencing input was blood, either unsorted or a sorted T cell fraction (not recorded which). All receptors come from a human donor who was either an allogeneic HSCT recipient or a stem cell or donor lymphocyte infusion donor (not recorded which). It is not recorded whose cells these are; they may come from a transplant donor.

This clonotype has ten or more counts. V is TRBV5-6 and J is TRBJ1-2; D is unclear. CDR3 length: 15 residues. V was pared by 3 bases and J by 3 bases, with 15 bases between. CDR1 SGHDT and CDR2 YYEEEE come from the germline V gene. Here the CDR3 reads CASSWRRYRDYGYTF. CDR3 in DNA: TGTGCCAGCAGCTGGCGACGGTATAGGGACTATGGCTACACCTTC.

This chain joins TRBV30 and TRBJ2-1; tentative D call: TRBD1 (5 bases). The CDR3 loop spans 13 amino acids. Trimming removed 7 bases from V and 4 bases from J, with 14 bases in between. Germline-derived CDR1 and CDR2 are GTSNPN and SVGIG (reference sequence). This CDR3 reads CALDKLDYNEQFF. Written as DNA, the CDR3 is TGTGCCTTGGACAAGTTGGATTACAATGAGCAGTTCTTC.

V is TRBV6-1 and J is TRBJ1-5; D is perhaps TRBD1 (6 bases). Trimming took 7 bases from V and 5 from J, leaving 21 bases between them. The CDR3 extends over 16 amino acids. Germline V gene data show CDR1 as MNHNS and CDR2 as SASEGT. CDR3 loop: CASTTIQGNSYQPQHF. In DNA, the CDR3 is TGTGCCAGCACTACCATACAGGGAAATTCGTATCAGCCCCAGCATTTT.

V gene TRBV6-1 combines with J gene TRBJ2-7; possibly TRBD2 for D (6 bases). The CDR3 is made up of 13 amino acids. The germline V gene has CDR1 MNHNS and CDR2 SASEGT. The V and J ends lost 10 bases and 3 bases respectively, with 16 bases between them. Here the CDR3 DNA reads TGTGCCACCCGGGACTTACTCTTCTACGAGCAGTACTTC. Translation: CATRDLLFYEQYF.

This clonotype has more than one count but fewer than ten. This chain connects TRBV7-9 to TRBJ1-2; D is ambiguous. The CDR3 has 15 amino acids. V lost 0 bases to trimming and J lost 2 bases, with 10 bases between them. Germline loops: CDR1 SEHNR, CDR2 FQNEAQ (reference sequence). The CDR3 spells CASSLAQAGNYGYTF. DNA of the CDR3: TGTGCCAGCAGCTTAGCCCAGGCGGGGAACTATGGCTACACCTTC. The complete variable domain, with remaining parts taken from reference TRBV7-9 and TRBJ1-2, reads DTGVSQNPRHKITKRGQNVTFRCDPISEHNRLYWYRQTLGQGPEFLTYFQNEAQLEKSRLLSDRFSAERPKGSFSTLEIQRTEQGDSAMYLCASSLAQAGNYGYTFGSGTRLTVV.

This clonotype was counted a few times. The J gene is TRBJ1-1, the V gene TRBV12-3 or TRBV12-4, with a tentative D call TRBD1 (6 bases). The CDR3 is 14 residues long. Trimming took off 7 bases at V and 2 bases at J, with 14 bases between the two ends. The chain's CDR3 is CASKKTGGNTEAFF. The CDR3 bases are TGTGCCAGCAAAAAAACCGGGGGCAACACTGAAGCTTTCTTT.

The rearrangement uses TRBV4-2 and TRBJ2-7; 7 bases fit TRBD2. Unmatched junction bases numbered 5, after V lost 0 bases and J lost 0 bases. This CDR3 contains 16 residues. The germline gives CDR1 LGHNA, CDR2 YNFKEQ. The CDR3 DNA reads TGTGCCAGCAGCCAAGAAGGGCGGGGGAGCTCCTACGAGCAGTACTTC. Translated: CASSQEGRGSSYEQYF.

CDR3 DNA: TGCGCCAGCTGTCGGGCGGGGCCCCAAGAGACCCAGTACTTC. Its protein is CASCRAGPQETQYF. J is TRBJ2-5 and V is TRBV5-1; a possible D gene is TRBD2 (6 bases). The CDR3 spans 14 residues. V lost 7 bases, J lost 1 base, and 14 bases lay in between. Germline values: CDR1 SGHRS, CDR2 YFSETQ. Together with reference TRBV5-1 and TRBJ2-5, the CDR3 gives the full variable domain: KAGVTQTPRYLIKTRGQQVTLSCSPISGHRSVSWYQQTPGQGLQFLFEYFSETQRNKGNFPGRFSGRQFSNSRSEMNVSTLELGDSALYLCASCRAGPQETQYFGPGTRLLVL.

This rearrangement joins TRBV6-1 to TRBJ2-3; TRBD1 agrees at 10 bases. The CDR3 is 16 residues long. Germline CDR1 reads MNHNS; CDR2 reads SASEGT. Trimming cost V 4 bases and J 2 bases; bases outside gene matches: 6. The CDR3 coding sequence is TGTGCCAGCAGTGCCAGGGACAGGGGAAACACAGATACGCAGTATTTT. This translates into CASSARDRGNTDTQYF.

V gene TRBV11-3 combines with J gene TRBJ1-5, with 7 nucleotides matching TRBD1. Germline assignment: CDR1 SGHNT and CDR2 YENEEA. This CDR3 spans 13 amino acids. V lost 6 bases and J lost 7; bases outside the gene matches: 6. In DNA form, the CDR3 reads TGTGCCAGCAGAAAGAAGACAGGGCAGCCCCAGCATTTT. It encodes CASRKKTGQPQHF.

This clonotype was counted a few times. V usage is TRBV20-1 and J usage is TRBJ1-5; the D gene is possibly TRBD1 (5 bases). The germline CDR1 and CDR2 sequences are DFQATT and SNEGSKA (reference sequence). Trimming removed 3 bases from V and 2 bases from J, with 11 bases in between. CDR3 length: 14 amino acids. Written as DNA, the CDR3 is TGCAGTGCTAGCTATCAGGGACGCAATCAGCCCCAGCATTTT. The encoded protein is CSASYQGRNQPQHF.

This clonotype was found a few times. This rearrangement joins TRBV20-1 to TRBJ1-5; 7 nucleotides agree with TRBD1. The CDR3 loop spans 15 amino acids. Germline values: CDR1 DFQATT, CDR2 SNEGSKA (reference sequence). V shed 1 base, J shed 4 bases, and the junction held 7 bases outside the gene matches. The DNA for the CDR3 is TGCAGTGCTAGAGGCCCTCTGACAGGGAATCAGCCCCAGCATTTT. Its translation: CSARGPLTGNQPQHF.

This clonotype turned up a few times. This sequence joins TRBV6-5 and TRBJ1-1, with TRBD1 as a possible D gene (5 bases). Looked up from germline, CDR1 is MNHEY and CDR2 is SVGAGI. The V gene lost 2 bases and the J gene lost 4 bases, with 17 bases spanning the gap. This CDR3 is 16 amino acids long. This chain's CDR3 is CASSYTWVGPGTEAFF. CDR3 coding DNA: TGTGCCAGCAGTTACACCTGGGTGGGGCCGGGCACTGAAGCTTTCTTT.

CDR3: CASSSIGPYEQYF. The CDR3 region has the DNA TGTGCCAGCAGCTCCATCGGACCTTACGAGCAGTACTTC. This chain uses TRBV28 with TRBJ2-7; D is undetermined. Germline CDR1 reads MDHEN; CDR2 reads SYDVKM. The CDR3 spans 13 residues. The V and J ends lost 6 bases and 4 bases respectively, with 13 bases between them.

This chain uses TRBV3-1 with TRBJ2-3, with 9 bases that match TRBD2. This CDR3 is built from 16 residues. J was trimmed by 3 bases and V by 4 bases; bases with no gene match: 8. CDR1 and CDR2 (germline): LGHDT, YNNKEL (reference sequence). The CDR3 is CASSLRRGRETDTQYF. CDR3 nucleotides: TGTGCCAGCAGCCTTCGTCGCGGGAGGGAGACAGATACGCAGTATTTT.

This clonotype showed up just a few times. V gene TRBV6-1 combines with J gene TRBJ2-1; TRBD2 agrees at 8 bases. The V and J ends lost 10 bases and 1 base, in that order; junction bases with no gene match: 3. The length of the CDR3 is 13 residues. Germline V lookup: CDR1 MNHNS, CDR2 SASEGT. The CDR3 nucleotides are TGTGCCATTCTAGCGGGTTCCTACAATGAGCAGTTCTTC. Amino acid sequence: CAILAGSYNEQFF.